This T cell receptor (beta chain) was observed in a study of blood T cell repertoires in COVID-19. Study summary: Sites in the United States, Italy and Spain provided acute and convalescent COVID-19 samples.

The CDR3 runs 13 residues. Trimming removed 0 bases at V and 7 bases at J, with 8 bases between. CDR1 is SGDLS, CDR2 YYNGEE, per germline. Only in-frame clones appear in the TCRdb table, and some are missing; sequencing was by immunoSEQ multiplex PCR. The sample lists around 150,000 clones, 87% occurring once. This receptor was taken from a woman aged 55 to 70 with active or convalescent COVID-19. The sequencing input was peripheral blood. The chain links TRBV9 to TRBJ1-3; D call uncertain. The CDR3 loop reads CASSVGVVNTIYF. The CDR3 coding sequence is TGTGCCAGCAGCGTAGGAGTGGTGAACACCATATATTTT. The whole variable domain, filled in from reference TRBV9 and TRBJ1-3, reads DSGVTQTPKHLITATGQRVTLRCSPRSGDLSVYWYQQSLDQGLQFLIQYYNGEERAKGNILERFSAQQFPDLHSELNLSSLELGDSALYFCASSVGVVNTIYFGEGSWLTVV.